Presented here are 27 T cell receptor beta chains from one specimen sequenced in a study of cytomegalovirus exposure and HLA in healthy donors. Primers: 60 Vbeta forward and 13 Jbeta reverse. Only in-frame clones appear in the TCRdb table, and some are missing; sequencing was by immunoSEQ multiplex PCR. The sample has about 99,000 clones, more than 75% seen once; the top ten hold more than 1.5%. Sequencing was performed on PBMCs. These receptors all come from a woman aged 40-49 years in good health and CMV-seronegative.

The chain is built from TRBV7-2 and TRBJ1-2, with 7 bases fitting TRBD1. With V trimmed by 6 bases and J by 8 bases, 6 bases remained unmatched. Germline V gene data show CDR1 as SGHTA and CDR2 as FQGNSA. The CDR3 totals 12 residues. The CDR3 DNA is TGTGCCAGCAGAGGACAGGCTCTGGGCTACACCTTC. It is translated as CASRGQALGYTF.

This clone is a singleton in its sample. This chain uses TRBV25-1 with TRBJ1-3; 8 bases agree with TRBD1. Germline values: CDR1 MGHDK, CDR2 SYGVNS. This CDR3 contains 17 residues. Trimming cost V 3 bases and J 0 bases; bases outside gene matches: 7. CDR3 coding DNA: TGTGCCAGCAGTGAGAGCTTCAGGGGGCTCTCTGGAAACACCATATATTTT. As protein: CASSESFRGLSGNTIYF.

This clone was detected only once. This chain links TRBV28 with TRBJ2-7; D is possibly TRBD1 (6 bases). V lost 5 bases and J 3 bases, leaving 14 bases between the germline ends. CDR3 length: 14 residues. Germline V gives CDR1 MDHEN, CDR2 SYDVKM. This chain's CDR3 is CASSGTFVGYEQYF. The CDR3 nucleotides are TGTGCCAGCAGTGGGACATTCGTCGGCTACGAGCAGTACTTC.

This clone was observed a few times. The chain couples TRBV2 to TRBJ2-3; 9 nucleotides line up with TRBD1. With V trimmed by 5 bases and J by 1 base, 1 base remained unmatched. The CDR3 is made up of 14 amino acids. CDR1 SNHLY and CDR2 FYNNEI come from the germline V gene. The CDR3, as DNA: TGTGCCAGCAGTCGACAGGGGGGCACAGATACGCAGTATTTT. Protein sequence: CASSRQGGTDTQYF.

In this sample, this clone turned up once. CDR3 in amino acids: CASRHSHYGYTF. CDR3 nucleotides: TGTGCCAGCAGACACAGTCACTATGGCTACACCTTC. The chain is built from TRBV6-5 and TRBJ1-2, with D hard to call. Between the trimmed V and J ends, which lost 6 bases and 3 bases, there was a span of 8 bases. The CDR3 spans 12 residues. Germline V gene data show CDR1 as MNHEY and CDR2 as SVGAGI.

This clone was found once. The chain employs TRBV28 and TRBJ2-3; 9 nucleotides line up with TRBD2. The CDR3 runs 14 residues. Germline loops: CDR1 MDHEN, CDR2 SYDVKM. J gave up 5 bases and V 5 bases, and 5 bases lay outside the gene matches. CDR3 bases: TGTGCCAGCAGTGTTAGCGGGAGTAGAGATACGCAGTATTTT. This encodes CASSVSGSRDTQYF.

This chain links TRBV4-3 with TRBJ2-3, with D uncertain. CDR1 and CDR2 (germline): LGHNA, YSLEER. There are 16 residues in the CDR3. The V end lost 0 bases, the J end lost 6 bases, and 16 bases lay between the germline ends. For the CDR3, the DNA is TGCGCCAGCAGCCAAGAAATTTTGGCAGCCGGGGATACGCAGTATTTT. Protein sequence: CASSQEILAAGDTQYF.

This chain links TRBV25-1 with TRBJ1-2; D ambiguous. The V gene lost 1 base and the J gene lost 4 bases, with 10 bases spanning the gap. This CDR3 comprises 14 residues. Germline values: CDR1 MGHDK, CDR2 SYGVNS. The CDR3 spells CASSEWRVGYGYTF. DNA of the CDR3: TGTGCCAGCAGTGAATGGAGGGTTGGCTATGGCTACACCTTC.

V usage is TRBV4-3 and J usage is TRBJ2-7; weak D call: TRBD2 (6 bases). This CDR3 has 14 amino acids. Trimming cost V 0 bases and J 3 bases, with 9 bases left between them. In germline, CDR1 is LGHNA, CDR2 YSLEER. The CDR3 region has the DNA TGCGCCAGCAGCCAAGATAGGGGACTCTACGAGCAGTACTTC. Translation: CASSQDRGLYEQYF.

The gene calls are TRBV19 and TRBJ2-5; 11 bases are a match to TRBD1. The J call may be faulty, since TRBJ2-7 better matches the DNA end. This CDR3 has 14 amino acids. CDR1 and CDR2 (germline): LNHDA, SQIVND (reference sequence). The CDR3 DNA is TGTGCCAGTAGTAATACCGGGACAGGGGGCGAGCAGTACTTC. Translated, it gives CASSNTGTGGEQYF.

The chain couples TRBV28 to TRBJ1-5; the D is unclear. Germline V gives CDR1 MDHEN, CDR2 SYDVKM. The length of the CDR3 is 14 residues. Trimming shortened V by 3 bases and J by 3 bases, and 9 bases separated the two germline ends. The CDR3 nucleotides are TGTGCCAGCAGTTTGGGCCTTTCCAATCAGCCCCAGCATTTT. It codes for CASSLGLSNQPQHF.

The V gene is TRBV28, the J gene TRBJ1-5; D unresolved. The CDR3 runs to 16 residues. V was shortened by 6 bases and J by 0 bases, with 15 bases between the two germline ends. Germline V gives CDR1 MDHEN, CDR2 SYDVKM. CDR3 in amino acids: CASRLYGVDSNQPQHF. The CDR3 DNA follows: TGTGCCAGCAGATTGTACGGGGTTGATAGCAATCAGCCCCAGCATTTT.

The J gene is TRBJ2-7, the V gene TRBV19; 9 nucleotides match TRBD1. With V trimmed by 3 bases and J by 2 bases, 5 bases remained unmatched. Germline V gives CDR1 LNHDA, CDR2 SQIVND (reference sequence). The CDR3 totals 15 residues. DNA of the CDR3: TGTGCCAGTAGTATTCAGGACAGGGGACCCTACGAGCAGTACTTC. The encoded protein is CASSIQDRGPYEQYF. Looking up the rest from reference TRBV19 and TRBJ2-7 gives the full variable domain: DGGITQSPKYLFRKEGQNVTLSCEQNLNHDAMYWYRQDPGQGLRLIYYSQIVNDFQKGDIAEGYSVSREKKESFPLTVTSAQKNPTAFYLCASSIQDRGPYEQYFGPGTRLTVT.

The V call is TRBV9, the J call TRBJ2-5, with 8 bases matching TRBD2. The DNA end is more similar to TRBJ2-7, so the J call may be wrong. The CDR3 has 14 residues. Per germline, CDR1 SGDLS and CDR2 YYNGEE. CDR3 bases: TGTGCCAGCAGCCAAGGGCGGGAGGTGAACGAGCAGTACTTC. Translating gives CASSQGREVNEQYF.

This sequence joins TRBV4-3 and TRBJ2-1; 10 nucleotides align to TRBD1. CDR1 is LGHNA and CDR2 is YSLEER in the germline V gene. V shed 0 bases, J shed 10 bases, and the junction held 9 bases outside the gene matches. This CDR3 is built from 16 residues. CDR3: CASSQDLGTGASEQFF. CDR3 nucleotide sequence: TGCGCCAGCAGCCAAGATTTGGGGACAGGGGCTTCGGAGCAGTTCTTC.

This clone was seen more than once but under ten times. V usage is TRBV28 and J usage is TRBJ1-4; D possibly corresponds to TRBD1 (6 bases). V lost 8 bases to trimming and J lost 10 bases, with 11 bases between them. The CDR3 has 11 amino acids. Germline CDR1 and CDR2: MDHEN and SYDVKM. The CDR3 sequence is CASRTVGKLFF. CDR3 sequence (DNA): TGTGCCAGCCGGACAGTCGGAAAACTGTTTTTT.

This CDR3 reads CASSYTSQMFNEQFF. The CDR3 region has the DNA TGTGCCAGCAGCTACACTAGCCAGATGTTCAATGAGCAGTTCTTC. The genes are TRBV6-1 and TRBJ2-1, with D perhaps matching TRBD2 (6 bases). V lost 6 bases and J lost 6, with 18 bases in between. Germline CDR1 and CDR2: MNHNS and SASEGT. The length of the CDR3 is 15 residues.

Comment on this clone: Mismatch with germline at one junction end may stem from a read error. The gene calls are TRBV7-9 and TRBJ2-1; no definite D call. The CDR3 is 15 amino acids. The germline CDR1 and CDR2 sequences are SEHNR and FQNEAQ (reference sequence). For the CDR3, the DNA is TGTTCCAGCAGCTTTATCCCTAGCTCCTACAATGAGCAGTTCTTC. Translation: CSSSFIPSSYNEQFF.

This clone was counted between two and nine times. The J gene is TRBJ2-4, the V gene TRBV20-1; D is unresolved. This CDR3 is 11 amino acids long. Trimming pared 4 bases from V and 9 bases from J, leaving 10 bases between. The germline V gene has CDR1 DFQATT and CDR2 SNEGSKA (reference sequence). CDR3 region: CSATFNSIQYF. CDR3 bases: TGCAGTGCTACCTTTAATAGCATTCAGTACTTC.

The gene calls are TRBV21-1 and TRBJ1-3; TRBD1, as called in the table, went unchecked against the DNA. TRBV21-1 is a pseudogene locus. This CDR3 is built from 16 residues. CDR3 DNA: TGTGCCAGCAGCAAAGGACCGGACAGGGAACCGGACACCATATATTTT. Encoded protein: CASSKGPDREPDTIYF.

The rearrangement uses TRBV18 and TRBJ2-3, with TRBD1 identical over 9 bases. The CDR3 totals 17 residues. V was clipped by 1 base and J by 2 bases; unmatched bases: 7. Germline CDR1 and CDR2: KGHSH and LQKENI. DNA of the CDR3: TGTGCCAGCTCACCACAGGGCGGGACAGGGAACACAGATACGCAGTATTTT. Its protein product is CASSPQGGTGNTDTQYF.

The CDR3 DNA is TGTGCCAGCAGCTTGATCGGGGAGGGTACTGAAGCTTTCTTT. It yields the protein CASSLIGEGTEAFF. The chain combines TRBV5-4 with TRBJ1-1; D not certain. This CDR3 has 14 residues. Per germline, CDR1 SGHNT and CDR2 YYREEE (reference sequence). The ends were cut back, 1 base at V and 5 bases at J, with 12 bases in the middle.

The chain couples TRBV6-5 to TRBJ1-1; perhaps TRBD1 as D (5 bases). In germline, CDR1 is MNHEY, CDR2 SVGAGI. V was cut by 5 bases and J by 0 bases, with 13 bases left in between. This CDR3 comprises 15 residues. CDR3 nucleotides: TGTGCCAGCAGTACTGAGACAGCTCTGAACACTGAAGCTTTCTTT. As protein: CASSTETALNTEAFF.

Only one count was recorded for this clone. This chain joins TRBV7-2 and TRBJ1-1; 7 bases agree with TRBD1. The germline CDR1 and CDR2 sequences are SGHTA and FQGNSA. There are 13 residues in the CDR3. J lost 11 bases, V lost 4 bases, and 10 bases had no gene match. CDR3 amino acids: CASSSMGQGDAFF. CDR3 nucleotides: TGTGCCAGCAGCTCCATGGGGCAGGGGGACGCTTTCTTT.

The chain has TRBV19 and TRBJ1-5, with a weak D call TRBD1 (6 bases). The germline gives CDR1 LNHDA, CDR2 SQIVND (reference sequence). CDR3 length equals 12 residues. Trimming took off 3 bases at V and 9 bases at J, with 9 bases between the two ends. For the CDR3, the DNA is TGTGCCAGTAGTATGGGAGGGGGGCCCCAGCATTTT. Its translation is CASSMGGGPQHF.

The count of this clone is one. This rearrangement joins TRBV4-1 to TRBJ2-7, with unresolved D. The germline V and J ends were trimmed by 0 bases and 3 bases, with 18 bases remaining between them. The CDR3 is 17 amino acids. Per germline, CDR1 MGHRA and CDR2 YSYEKL. The CDR3 region is CASSQERLISSFYEQYF. Written as DNA, the CDR3 is TGCGCCAGCAGCCAAGAACGATTGATTAGTTCCTTCTACGAGCAGTACTTC.

On this clone: The sample has other DNA sequences that encode this CDR3 too. The chain uses TRBV6-5 and TRBJ1-3, with TRBD1 matching over 9 bases. Trimming cost V 5 bases and J 5 bases; bases outside gene matches: 7. This CDR3 has 15 amino acids. Per the germline V gene, CDR1 is MNHEY and CDR2 is SVGAGI. Written as DNA, the CDR3 is TGTGCCAGCAGTAGAAGACAGGGGGGAAGAAACACCATATATTTT. Its translation is CASSRRQGGRNTIYF.